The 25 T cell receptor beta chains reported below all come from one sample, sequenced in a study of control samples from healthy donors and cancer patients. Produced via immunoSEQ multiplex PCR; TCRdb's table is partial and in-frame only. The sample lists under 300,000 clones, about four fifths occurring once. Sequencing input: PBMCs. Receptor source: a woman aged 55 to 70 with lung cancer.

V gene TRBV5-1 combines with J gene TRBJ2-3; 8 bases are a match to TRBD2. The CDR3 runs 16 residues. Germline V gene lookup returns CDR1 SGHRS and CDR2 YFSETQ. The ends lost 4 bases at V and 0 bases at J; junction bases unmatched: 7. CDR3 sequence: CASSPGLDLSTDTQYF. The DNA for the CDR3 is TGCGCCAGCAGCCCGGGACTAGACCTCAGCACAGATACGCAGTATTTT. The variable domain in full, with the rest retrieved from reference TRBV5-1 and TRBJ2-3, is KAGVTQTPRYLIKTRGQQVTLSCSPISGHRSVSWYQQTPGQGLQFLFEYFSETQRNKGNFPGRFSGRQFSNSRSEMNVSTLELGDSALYLCASSPGLDLSTDTQYFGPGTRLTVL.

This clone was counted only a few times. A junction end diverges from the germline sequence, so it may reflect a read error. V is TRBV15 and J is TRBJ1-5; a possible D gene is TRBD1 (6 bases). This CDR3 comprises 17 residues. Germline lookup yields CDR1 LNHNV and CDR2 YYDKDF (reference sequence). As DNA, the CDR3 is TGTGCCACCAGCGGAGACGAAACAGGGAACCCCAATCAGCCCCAGCATTTT. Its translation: CATSGDETGNPNQPQHF.

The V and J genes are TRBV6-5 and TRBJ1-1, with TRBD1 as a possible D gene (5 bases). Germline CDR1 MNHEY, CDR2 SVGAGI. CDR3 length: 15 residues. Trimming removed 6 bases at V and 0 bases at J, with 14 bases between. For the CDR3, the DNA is TGTGCCAGCAGGGAGGGGTGGGGGATGAACACTGAAGCTTTCTTT. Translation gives CASREGWGMNTEAFF.

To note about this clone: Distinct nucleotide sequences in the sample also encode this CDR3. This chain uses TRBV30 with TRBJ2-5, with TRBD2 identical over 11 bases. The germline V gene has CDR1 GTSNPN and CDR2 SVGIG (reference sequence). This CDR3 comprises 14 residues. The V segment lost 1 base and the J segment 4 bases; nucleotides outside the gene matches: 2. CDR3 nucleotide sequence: TGTGCCTGGAGTGGTCTAGCGGGAGGAGAGACCCAGTACTTC. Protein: CAWSGLAGGETQYF.

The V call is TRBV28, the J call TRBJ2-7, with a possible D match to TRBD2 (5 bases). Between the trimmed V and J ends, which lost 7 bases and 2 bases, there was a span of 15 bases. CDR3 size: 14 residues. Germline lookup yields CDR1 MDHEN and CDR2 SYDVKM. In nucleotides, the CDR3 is TGTGCCAGCACCTCCGGAGGCTACGCCTACGAGCAGTACTTC. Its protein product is CASTSGGYAYEQYF.

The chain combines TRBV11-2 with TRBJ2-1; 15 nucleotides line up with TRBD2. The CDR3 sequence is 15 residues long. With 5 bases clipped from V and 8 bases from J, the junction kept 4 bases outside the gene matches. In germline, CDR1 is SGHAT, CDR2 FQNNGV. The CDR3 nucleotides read TGTGCCAGCAGCCCGCGGACTAGCGGGGGGGATGAGCAGTTCTTC. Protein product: CASSPRTSGGDEQFF.

The CDR3 nucleotides are TGCGCCAGCAGAAGGACGGGGGCGCCCCTCTATGGCTACACCTTC. Protein: CASRRTGAPLYGYTF. This chain connects TRBV5-1 to TRBJ1-2; possible D gene TRBD1, 6 bases. V lost 5 bases and J lost 4, with 18 bases in between. The germline V gene has CDR1 SGHRS and CDR2 YFSETQ. The CDR3 is 15 residues long.

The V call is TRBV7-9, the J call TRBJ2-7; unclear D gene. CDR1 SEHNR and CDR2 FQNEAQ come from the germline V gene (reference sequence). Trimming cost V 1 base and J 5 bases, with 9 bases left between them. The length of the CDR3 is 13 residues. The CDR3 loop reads CASSLETSNEQYF. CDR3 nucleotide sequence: TGTGCCAGCAGCTTAGAGACAAGTAACGAGCAGTACTTC.

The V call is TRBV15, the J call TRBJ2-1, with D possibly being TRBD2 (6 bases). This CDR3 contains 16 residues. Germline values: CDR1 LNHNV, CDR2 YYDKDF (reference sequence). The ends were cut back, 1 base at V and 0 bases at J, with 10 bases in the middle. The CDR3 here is CATSRAGGASYNEQFF. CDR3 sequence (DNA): TGTGCCACCAGCAGAGCGGGCGGGGCCTCCTACAATGAGCAGTTCTTC.

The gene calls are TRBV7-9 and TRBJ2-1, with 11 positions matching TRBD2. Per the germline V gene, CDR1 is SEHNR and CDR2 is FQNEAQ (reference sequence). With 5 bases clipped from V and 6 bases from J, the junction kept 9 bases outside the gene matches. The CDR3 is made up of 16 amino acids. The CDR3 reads CASSPPRLAGINEQFF. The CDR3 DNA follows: TGTGCCAGCAGCCCGCCTCGACTAGCGGGGATCAATGAGCAGTTCTTC.

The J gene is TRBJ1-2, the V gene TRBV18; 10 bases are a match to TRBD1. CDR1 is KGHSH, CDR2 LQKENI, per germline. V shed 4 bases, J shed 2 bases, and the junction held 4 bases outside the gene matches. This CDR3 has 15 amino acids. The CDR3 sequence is CASSQSTGGNYGYTF. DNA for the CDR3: TGTGCCAGCTCACAATCGACAGGGGGCAACTATGGCTACACCTTC.

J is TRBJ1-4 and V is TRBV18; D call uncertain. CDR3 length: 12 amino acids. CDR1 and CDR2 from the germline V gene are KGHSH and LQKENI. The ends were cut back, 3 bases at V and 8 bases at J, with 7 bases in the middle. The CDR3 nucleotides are TGTGCCAGCTCACCTAATGGAGAAAAACTGTTTTTT. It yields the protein CASSPNGEKLFF.

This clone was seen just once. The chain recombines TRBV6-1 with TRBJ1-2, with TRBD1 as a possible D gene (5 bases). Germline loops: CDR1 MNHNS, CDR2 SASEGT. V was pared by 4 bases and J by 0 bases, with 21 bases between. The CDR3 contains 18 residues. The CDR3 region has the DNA TGTGCCAGCAGTGCCACGATCTCCTCCGGGACTTCTAACTATGGCTACACCTTC. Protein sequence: CASSATISSGTSNYGYTF.

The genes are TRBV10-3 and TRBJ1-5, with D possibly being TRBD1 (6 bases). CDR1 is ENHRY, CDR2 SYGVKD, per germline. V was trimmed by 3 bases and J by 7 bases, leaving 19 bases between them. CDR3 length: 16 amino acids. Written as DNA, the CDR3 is TGTGCCATCAGTGAAGGGGGGGTAGGGGCGCGGCAGCCCCAGCATTTT. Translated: CAISEGGVGARQPQHF.

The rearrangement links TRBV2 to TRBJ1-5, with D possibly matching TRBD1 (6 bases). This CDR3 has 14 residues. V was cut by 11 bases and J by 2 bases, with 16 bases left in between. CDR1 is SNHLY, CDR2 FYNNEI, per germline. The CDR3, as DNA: TGTGCCCGAGGGGGGTCGGGGGGCAATCAGCCCCAGCATTTT. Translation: CARGGSGGNQPQHF.

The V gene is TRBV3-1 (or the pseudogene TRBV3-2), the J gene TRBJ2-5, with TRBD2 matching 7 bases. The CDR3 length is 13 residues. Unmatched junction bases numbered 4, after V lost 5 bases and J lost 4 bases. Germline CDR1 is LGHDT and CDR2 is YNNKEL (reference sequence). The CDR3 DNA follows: TGTGCCAGCAGCACCAGACTAGCAGAGACCCAGTACTTC. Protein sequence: CASSTRLAETQYF.

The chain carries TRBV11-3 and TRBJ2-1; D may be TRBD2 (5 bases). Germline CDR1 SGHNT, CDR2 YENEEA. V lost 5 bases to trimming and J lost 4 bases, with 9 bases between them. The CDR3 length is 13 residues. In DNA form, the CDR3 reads TGTGCCAGCAGCGTGGGAGAGTACAATGAGCAGTTCTTC. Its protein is CASSVGEYNEQFF.

The CDR3 DNA reads TGTGCCAGCTCACCGACAGGGGGCCCGAACACTGAAGCTTTCTTT. Translating gives CASSPTGGPNTEAFF. This chain uses TRBV18 with TRBJ1-1; 10 positions match TRBD1. V shed 3 bases and J 1 base; nucleotides not matched to a gene: 2. The germline CDR1 and CDR2 sequences are KGHSH and LQKENI. The CDR3 length is 15 residues.

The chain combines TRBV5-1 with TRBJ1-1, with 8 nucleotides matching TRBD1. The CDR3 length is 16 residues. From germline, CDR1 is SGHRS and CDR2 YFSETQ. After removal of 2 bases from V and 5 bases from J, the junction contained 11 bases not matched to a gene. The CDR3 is CASSFRGPMTLTEAFF. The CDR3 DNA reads TGCGCCAGCAGCTTCAGGGGGCCCATGACCTTAACTGAAGCTTTCTTT.

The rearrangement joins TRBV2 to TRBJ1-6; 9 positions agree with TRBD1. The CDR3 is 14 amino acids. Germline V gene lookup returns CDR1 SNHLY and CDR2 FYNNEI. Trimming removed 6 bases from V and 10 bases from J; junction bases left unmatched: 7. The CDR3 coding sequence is TGTGCCAGCAGCCCCGGGACAGGGAACTCACCCCTCCACTTT. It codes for CASSPGTGNSPLHF.

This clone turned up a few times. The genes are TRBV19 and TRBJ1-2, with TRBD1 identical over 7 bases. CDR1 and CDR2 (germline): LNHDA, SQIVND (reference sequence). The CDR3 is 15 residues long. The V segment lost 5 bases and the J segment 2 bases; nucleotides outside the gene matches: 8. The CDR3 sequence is CASSQIQGPNYGYTF. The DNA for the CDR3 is TGTGCCAGTAGTCAGATACAGGGGCCGAACTATGGCTACACCTTC.

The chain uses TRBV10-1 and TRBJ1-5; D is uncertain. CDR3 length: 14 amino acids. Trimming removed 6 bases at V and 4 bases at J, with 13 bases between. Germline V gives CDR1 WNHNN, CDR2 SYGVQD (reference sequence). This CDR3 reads CASSSGSANQPQHF. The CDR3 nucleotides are TGCGCCAGCAGCTCAGGAAGCGCAAATCAGCCCCAGCATTTT.

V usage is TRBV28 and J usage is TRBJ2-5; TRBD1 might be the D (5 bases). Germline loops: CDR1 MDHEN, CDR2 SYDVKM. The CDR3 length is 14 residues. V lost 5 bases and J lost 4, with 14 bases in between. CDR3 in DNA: TGTGCCAGCAGTCAGGGAAGGGCTGGAGAGACCCAGTACTTC. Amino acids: CASSQGRAGETQYF.

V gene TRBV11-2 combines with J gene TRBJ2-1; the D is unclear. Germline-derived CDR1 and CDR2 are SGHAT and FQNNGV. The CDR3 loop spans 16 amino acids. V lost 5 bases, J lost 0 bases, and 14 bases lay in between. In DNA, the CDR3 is TGTGCCAGCAGCCCCCCACCCTTCAGCTCCTACAATGAGCAGTTCTTC. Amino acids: CASSPPPFSSYNEQFF.

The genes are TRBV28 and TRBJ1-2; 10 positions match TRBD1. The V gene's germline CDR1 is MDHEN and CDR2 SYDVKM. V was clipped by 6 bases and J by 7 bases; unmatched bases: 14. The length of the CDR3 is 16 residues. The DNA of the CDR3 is TGTGCCAGCAGCCGCTCCAGACAGGGGGCGGGGGGTGGCTACACCTTC. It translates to CASSRSRQGAGGGYTF.